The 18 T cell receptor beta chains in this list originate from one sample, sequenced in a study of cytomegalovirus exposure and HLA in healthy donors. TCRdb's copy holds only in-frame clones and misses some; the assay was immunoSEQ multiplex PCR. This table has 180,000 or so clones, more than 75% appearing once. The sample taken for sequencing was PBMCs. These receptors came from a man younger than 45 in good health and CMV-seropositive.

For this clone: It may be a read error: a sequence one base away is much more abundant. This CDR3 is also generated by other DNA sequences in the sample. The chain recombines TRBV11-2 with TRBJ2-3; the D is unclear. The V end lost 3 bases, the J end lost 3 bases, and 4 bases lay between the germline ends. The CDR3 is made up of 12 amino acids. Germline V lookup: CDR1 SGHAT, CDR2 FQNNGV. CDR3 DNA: TGTGCCAGCAGCTTCAGAACAGATACGCAGTATTTT. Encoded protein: CASSFRTDTQYF.

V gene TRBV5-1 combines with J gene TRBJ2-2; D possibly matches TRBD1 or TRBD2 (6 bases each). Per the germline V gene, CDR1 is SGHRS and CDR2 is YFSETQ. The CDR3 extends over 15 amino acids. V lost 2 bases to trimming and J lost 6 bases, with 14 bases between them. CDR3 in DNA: TGCGCCAGCAGCTTTGGGGGGCTCGATGCCGGGGAGCTGTTTTTT. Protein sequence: CASSFGGLDAGELFF. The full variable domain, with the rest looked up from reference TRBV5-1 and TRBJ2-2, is KAGVTQTPRYLIKTRGQQVTLSCSPISGHRSVSWYQQTPGQGLQFLFEYFSETQRNKGNFPGRFSGRQFSNSRSEMNVSTLELGDSALYLCASSFGGLDAGELFFGEGSRLTVL.

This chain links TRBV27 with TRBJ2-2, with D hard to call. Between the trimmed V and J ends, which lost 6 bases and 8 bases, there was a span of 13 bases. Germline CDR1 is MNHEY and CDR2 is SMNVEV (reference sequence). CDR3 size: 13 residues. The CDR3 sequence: CASRELNGGELFF. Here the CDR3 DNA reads TGTGCCAGCAGGGAACTCAACGGGGGGGAGCTGTTTTTT.

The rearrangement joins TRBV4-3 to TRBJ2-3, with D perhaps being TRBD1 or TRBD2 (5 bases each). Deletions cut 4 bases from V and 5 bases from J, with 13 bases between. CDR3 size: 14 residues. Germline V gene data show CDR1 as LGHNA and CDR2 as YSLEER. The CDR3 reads CASSRGASGDTQYF. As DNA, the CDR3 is TGCGCCAGCAGCCGAGGGGCATCAGGAGATACGCAGTATTTT.

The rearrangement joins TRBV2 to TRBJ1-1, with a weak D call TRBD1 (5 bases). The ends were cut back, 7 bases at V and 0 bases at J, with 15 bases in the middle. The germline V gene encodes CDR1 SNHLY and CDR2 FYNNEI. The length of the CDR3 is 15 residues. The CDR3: CASKRGETMNTEAFF. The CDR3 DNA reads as TGTGCCAGCAAGCGGGGGGAAACCATGAACACTGAAGCTTTCTTT.

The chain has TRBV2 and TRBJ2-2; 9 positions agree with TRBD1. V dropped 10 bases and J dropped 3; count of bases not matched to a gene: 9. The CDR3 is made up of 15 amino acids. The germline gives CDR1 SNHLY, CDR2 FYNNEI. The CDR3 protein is CAIRTGEGHTGELFF. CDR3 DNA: TGTGCCATCCGGACAGGGGAAGGGCACACCGGGGAGCTGTTTTTT.

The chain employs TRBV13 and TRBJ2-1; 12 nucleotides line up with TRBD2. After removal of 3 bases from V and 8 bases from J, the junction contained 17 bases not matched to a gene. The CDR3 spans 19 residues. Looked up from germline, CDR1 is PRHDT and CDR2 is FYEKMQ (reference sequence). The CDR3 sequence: CASSFLSTSGSVRVHEQFF. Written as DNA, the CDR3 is TGTGCCAGCAGCTTCCTATCGACTAGCGGGAGCGTGAGGGTCCATGAGCAGTTCTTC.

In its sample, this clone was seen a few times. The CDR3 sequence: CASSSGASVTEAFF. DNA for the CDR3: TGTGCCAGCAGCTCGGGGGCAAGTGTTACTGAAGCTTTCTTT. V gene TRBV7-8 combines with J gene TRBJ1-1; maybe TRBD1 (6 bases). The V end was cut by 4 bases, the J end by 5 bases, with 14 bases between. This CDR3 is built from 14 residues. Per the germline V gene, CDR1 is SGHVS and CDR2 is FQNEAQ.

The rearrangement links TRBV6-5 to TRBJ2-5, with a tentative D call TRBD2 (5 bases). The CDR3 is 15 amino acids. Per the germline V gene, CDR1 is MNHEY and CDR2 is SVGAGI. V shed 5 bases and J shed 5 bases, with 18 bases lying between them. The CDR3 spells CASSVHRRGWETQYF. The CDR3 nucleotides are TGTGCCAGCAGTGTGCACCGAAGAGGGTGGGAGACCCAGTACTTC.

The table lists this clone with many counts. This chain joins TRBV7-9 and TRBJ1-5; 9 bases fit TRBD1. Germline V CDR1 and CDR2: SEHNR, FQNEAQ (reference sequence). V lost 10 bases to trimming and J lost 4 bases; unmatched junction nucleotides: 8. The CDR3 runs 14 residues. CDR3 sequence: CAIHRDRDNQPQHF. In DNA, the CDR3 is TGTGCCATCCATAGGGACAGGGATAATCAGCCCCAGCATTTT.

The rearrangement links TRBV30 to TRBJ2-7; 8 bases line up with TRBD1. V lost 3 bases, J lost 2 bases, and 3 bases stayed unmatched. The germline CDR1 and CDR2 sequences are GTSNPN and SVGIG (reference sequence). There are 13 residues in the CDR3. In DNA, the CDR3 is TGTGCCTGGAGCGCGGACAGGGCCTACGAGCAGTACTTC. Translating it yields CAWSADRAYEQYF.

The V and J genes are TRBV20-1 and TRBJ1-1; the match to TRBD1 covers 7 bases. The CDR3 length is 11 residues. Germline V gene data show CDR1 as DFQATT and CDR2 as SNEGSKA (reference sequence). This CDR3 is CSAEWGQEAFF. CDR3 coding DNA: TGCAGCGCTGAGTGGGGACAGGAAGCTTTCTTT.

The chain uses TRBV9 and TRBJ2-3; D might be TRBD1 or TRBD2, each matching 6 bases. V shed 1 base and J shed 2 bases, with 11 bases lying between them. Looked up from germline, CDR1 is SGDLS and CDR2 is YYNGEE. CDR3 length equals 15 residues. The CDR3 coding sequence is TGTGCCAGCAGCGTAACAGGGAGGCTCACAGATACGCAGTATTTT. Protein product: CASSVTGRLTDTQYF. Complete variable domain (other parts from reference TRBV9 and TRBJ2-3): DSGVTQTPKHLITATGQRVTLRCSPRSGDLSVYWYQQSLDQGLQFLIQYYNGEERAKGNILERFSAQQFPDLHSELNLSSLELGDSALYFCASSVTGRLTDTQYFGPGTRLTVL.

CDR3 amino acids: CASSPLAGLAEPKQFF. The CDR3 bases are TGTGCCAGCAGCCCGCTAGCGGGACTAGCGGAACCGAAGCAGTTCTTC. The rearrangement joins TRBV7-3 to TRBJ2-1; 11 bases line up with TRBD2. CDR3 length: 16 residues. CDR1 is SGHTA and CDR2 is FQGTGA in the germline V gene. The V gene end was trimmed by 5 bases and the J gene end by 11 bases; junction bases not matched to a gene: 14.

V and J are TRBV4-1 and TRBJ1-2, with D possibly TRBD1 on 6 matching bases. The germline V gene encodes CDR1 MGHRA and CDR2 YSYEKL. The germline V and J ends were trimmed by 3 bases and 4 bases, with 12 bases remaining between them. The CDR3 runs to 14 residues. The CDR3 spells CASSQEGVLYGYTF. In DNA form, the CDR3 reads TGCGCCAGCAGCCAGGAGGGGGTACTCTATGGCTACACCTTC.

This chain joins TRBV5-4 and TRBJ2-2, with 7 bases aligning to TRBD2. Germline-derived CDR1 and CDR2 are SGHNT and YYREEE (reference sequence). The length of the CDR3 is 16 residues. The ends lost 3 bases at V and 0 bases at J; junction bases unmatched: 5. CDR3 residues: CASSWGGRTNTGELFF. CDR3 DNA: TGTGCCAGCAGCTGGGGAGGGCGGACGAACACCGGGGAGCTGTTTTTT.

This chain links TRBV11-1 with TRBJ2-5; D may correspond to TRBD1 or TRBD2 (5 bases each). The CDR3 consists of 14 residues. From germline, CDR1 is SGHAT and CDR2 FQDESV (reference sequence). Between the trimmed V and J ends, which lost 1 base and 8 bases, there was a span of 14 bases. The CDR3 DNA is TGTGCCAGCAGCTTAGGAGGGGAGTTGGGAACCCAGTACTTC. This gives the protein CASSLGGELGTQYF.

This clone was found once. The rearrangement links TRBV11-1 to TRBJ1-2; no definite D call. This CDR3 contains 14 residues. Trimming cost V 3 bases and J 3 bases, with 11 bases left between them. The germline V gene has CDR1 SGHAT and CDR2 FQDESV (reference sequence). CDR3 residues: CASSFGLGDYGYTF. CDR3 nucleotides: TGTGCCAGCAGCTTCGGACTCGGCGACTATGGCTACACCTTC.